This record concerns one T cell receptor beta chain sequence. The antigen is unknown. Eight separate reactions per sample served to make cDNA. Using the 5' RACE reads, TCRdb records one entry per CDR3 protein without DNA. The sample data list some 200,000 distinct CDR3 sequences. The sample belongs to a study of monozygotic twins with inflammatory bowel disease. Study results and caveats: The study found lower TCRbeta diversity (inverse Simpson) in IBD patients than in healthy co-twins.

Blood was collected, roughly 2.4 ml per donor. There are 15 residues in the CDR3. Germline V gene lookup returns CDR1 MGHRA and CDR2 YSYEKL. The gene calls are TRBV4-1 and TRBJ2-2; the D gene TCRdb calls, TRBD2, cannot be checked with no DNA. The specimen sequenced was blood. This receptor was obtained from a human donor with ulcerative colitis or Crohn's disease, or a healthy co-twin of an affected twin (not recorded which). The chain's CDR3 is CASSRPWGISGELLF.